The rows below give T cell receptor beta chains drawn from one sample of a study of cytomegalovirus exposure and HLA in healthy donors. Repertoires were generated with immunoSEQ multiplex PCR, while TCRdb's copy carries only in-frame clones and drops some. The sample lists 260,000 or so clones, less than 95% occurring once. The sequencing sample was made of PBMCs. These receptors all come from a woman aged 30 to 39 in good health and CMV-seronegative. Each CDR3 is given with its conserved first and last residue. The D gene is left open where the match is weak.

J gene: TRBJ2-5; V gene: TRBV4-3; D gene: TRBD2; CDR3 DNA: TGCGCCAGCAGCCAAGGTGGGAGGGGAGAGACCCAGTACTTC; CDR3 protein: CASSQGGRGETQYF
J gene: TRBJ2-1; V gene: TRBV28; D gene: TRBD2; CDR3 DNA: TGTGCCAGCAGACGGACTAGCGGCCAGATGGGGAATGAGCAGTTCTTC; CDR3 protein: CASRRTSGQMGNEQFF
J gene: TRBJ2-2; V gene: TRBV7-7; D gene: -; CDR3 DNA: TGTGCCAGCAGCCATTCAGGGGGGGAGCTGTTTTTT; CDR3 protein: CASSHSGGELFF
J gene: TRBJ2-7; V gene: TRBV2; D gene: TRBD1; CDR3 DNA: TGTGCCAGCAGTTATGGGACAGGGGATGAGGCGTACTTC; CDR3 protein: CASSYGTGDEAYF
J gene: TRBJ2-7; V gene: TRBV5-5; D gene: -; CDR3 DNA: TGTGCCAGCAGCTTGGGACAGTACGAGCAGTACTTC; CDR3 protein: CASSLGQYEQYF
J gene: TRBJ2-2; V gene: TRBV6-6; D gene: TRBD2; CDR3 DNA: TGTGCCAGCAGTTACCGCTTGCGGGAGACCACCGGGGAGCTGTTTTTT; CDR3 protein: CASSYRLRETTGELFF
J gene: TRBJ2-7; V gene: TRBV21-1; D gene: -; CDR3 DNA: TGTGCCAGTCCCGGGACAGGGCACAACGAGCAGTACTTC; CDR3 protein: CASPGTGHNEQYF
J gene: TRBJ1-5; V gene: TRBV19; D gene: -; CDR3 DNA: TGTGCCAGTAGTGGGGGGAGCAATCAGCCCCAGCATTTT; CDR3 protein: CASSGGSNQPQHF
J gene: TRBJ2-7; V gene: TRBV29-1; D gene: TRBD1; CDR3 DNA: TGCAGCGTTGGGCAATTGGGACAGGGGGTTGGCCCCTACGAGCAGTACTTC; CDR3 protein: CSVGQLGQGVGPYEQYF
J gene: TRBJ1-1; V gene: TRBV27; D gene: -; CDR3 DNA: TGTGCGTCGGGCAGGAACACTGAAGCTTTCTTT; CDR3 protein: CASGRNTEAFF
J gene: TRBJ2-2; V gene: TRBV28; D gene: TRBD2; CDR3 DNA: TGTGCCAGCAACTCTAGGCGGGGGATCGGGGAGCTGTTTTTT; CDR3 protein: CASNSRRGIGELFF